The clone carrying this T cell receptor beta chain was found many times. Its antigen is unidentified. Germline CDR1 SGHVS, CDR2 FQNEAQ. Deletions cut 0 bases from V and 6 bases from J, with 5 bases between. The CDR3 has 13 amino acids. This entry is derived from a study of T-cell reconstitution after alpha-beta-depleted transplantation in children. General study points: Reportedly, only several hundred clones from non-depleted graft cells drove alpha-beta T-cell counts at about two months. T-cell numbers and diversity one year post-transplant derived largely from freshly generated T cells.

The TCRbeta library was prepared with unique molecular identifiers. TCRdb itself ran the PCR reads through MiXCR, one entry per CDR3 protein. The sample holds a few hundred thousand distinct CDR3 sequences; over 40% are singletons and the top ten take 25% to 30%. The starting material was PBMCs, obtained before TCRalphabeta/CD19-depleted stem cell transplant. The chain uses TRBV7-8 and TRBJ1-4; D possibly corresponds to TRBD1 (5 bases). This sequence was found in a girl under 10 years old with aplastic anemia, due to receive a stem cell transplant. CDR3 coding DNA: TGTGCCAGCAGCTTAGCGGGGGATGAAAAACTGTTTTTT. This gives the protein CASSLAGDEKLFF. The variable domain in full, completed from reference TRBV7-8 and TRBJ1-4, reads GAGVSQSPRYKVAKRGQDVALRCDPISGHVSLFWYQQALGQGPEFLTYFQNEAQLDKSGLPSDRFFAERPEGSVSTLKIQRTQQEDSAVYLCASSLAGDEKLFFGSGTQLSVL.